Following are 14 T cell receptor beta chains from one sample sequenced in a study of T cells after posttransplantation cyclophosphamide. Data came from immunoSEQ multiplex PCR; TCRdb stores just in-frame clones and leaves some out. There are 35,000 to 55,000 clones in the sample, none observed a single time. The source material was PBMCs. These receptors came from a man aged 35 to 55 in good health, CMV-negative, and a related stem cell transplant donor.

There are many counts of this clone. CDR3 loop: CASRQGLGETQYF. CDR3 sequence (DNA): TGTGCCAGCAGGCAGGGACTAGGAGAGACCCAGTACTTC. The chain links TRBV7-9 to TRBJ2-5; 8 bases map to TRBD2. The germline V gene has CDR1 SEHNR and CDR2 FQNEAQ (reference sequence). Trimming at V came to 6 bases and at J to 4 bases, leaving 4 bases not matched to a gene. The CDR3 extends over 13 amino acids. Combining the CDR3 with reference TRBV7-9 and TRBJ2-5 gives the whole variable domain DTGVSQNPRHKITKRGQNVTFRCDPISEHNRLYWYRQTLGQGPEFLTYFQNEAQLEKSRLLSDRFSAERPKGSFSTLEIQRTEQGDSAMYLCASRQGLGETQYFGPGTRLLVL.

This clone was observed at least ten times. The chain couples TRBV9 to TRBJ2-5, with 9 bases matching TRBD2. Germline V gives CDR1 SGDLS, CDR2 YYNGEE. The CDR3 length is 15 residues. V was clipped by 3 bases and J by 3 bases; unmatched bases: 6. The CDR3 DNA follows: TGTGCCAGCAGCGCCTTTTTAGCGGGAGAAGAGACCCAGTACTTC. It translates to CASSAFLAGEETQYF. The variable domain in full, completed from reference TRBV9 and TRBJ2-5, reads DSGVTQTPKHLITATGQRVTLRCSPRSGDLSVYWYQQSLDQGLQFLIQYYNGEERAKGNILERFSAQQFPDLHSELNLSSLELGDSALYFCASSAFLAGEETQYFGPGTRLLVL.

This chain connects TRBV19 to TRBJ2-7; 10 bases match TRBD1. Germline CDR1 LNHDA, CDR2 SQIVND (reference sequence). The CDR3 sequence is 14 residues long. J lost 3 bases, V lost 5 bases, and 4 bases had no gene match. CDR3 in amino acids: CASSVRTGGYEQYF. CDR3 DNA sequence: TGTGCCAGTAGTGTCCGGACAGGGGGCTACGAGCAGTACTTC.

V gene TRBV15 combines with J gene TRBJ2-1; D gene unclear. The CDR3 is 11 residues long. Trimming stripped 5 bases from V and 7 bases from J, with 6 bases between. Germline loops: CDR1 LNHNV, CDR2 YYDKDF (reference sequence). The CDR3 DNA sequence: TGTGCCACCAGCCAGAAAAATGAGCAGTTCTTC. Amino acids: CATSQKNEQFF. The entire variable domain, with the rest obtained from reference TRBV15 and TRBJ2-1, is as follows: DAMVIQNPRYQVTQFGKPVTLSCSQTLNHNVMYWYQQKSSQAPKLLFHYYDKDFNNEADTPDNFQSRRPNTSFCFLDIRSPGLGDTAMYLCATSQKNEQFFGPGTRLTVL.

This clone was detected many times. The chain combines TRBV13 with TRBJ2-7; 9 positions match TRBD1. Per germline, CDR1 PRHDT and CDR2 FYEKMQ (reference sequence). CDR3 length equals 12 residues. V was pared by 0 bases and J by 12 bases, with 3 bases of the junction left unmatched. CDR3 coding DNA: TGTGCCAGCAGCTTAGGAGGGACAGGGTCGTACTTC. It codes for CASSLGGTGSYF.

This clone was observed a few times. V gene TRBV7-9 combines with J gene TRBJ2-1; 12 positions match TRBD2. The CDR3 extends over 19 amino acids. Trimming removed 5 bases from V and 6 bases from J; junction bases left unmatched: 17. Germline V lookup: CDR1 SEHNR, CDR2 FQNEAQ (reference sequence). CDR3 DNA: TGTGCCAGCAGCCCCCCCTTCCCCGTACTAGCGGGGGGTTCCAATGAGCAGTTCTTC. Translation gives CASSPPFPVLAGGSNEQFF.

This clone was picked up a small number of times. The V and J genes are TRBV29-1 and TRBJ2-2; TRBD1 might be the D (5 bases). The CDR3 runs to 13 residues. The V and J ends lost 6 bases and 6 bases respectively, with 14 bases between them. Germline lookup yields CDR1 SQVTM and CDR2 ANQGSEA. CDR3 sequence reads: CSVGRGPPGELFF. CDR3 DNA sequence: TGCAGCGTGGGAAGGGGCCCGCCCGGGGAGCTGTTTTTT.

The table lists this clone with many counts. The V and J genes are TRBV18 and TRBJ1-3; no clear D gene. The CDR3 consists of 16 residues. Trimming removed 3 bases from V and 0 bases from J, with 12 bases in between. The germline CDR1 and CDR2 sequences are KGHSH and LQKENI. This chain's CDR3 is CASSPSPGASGNTIYF. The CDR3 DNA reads TGTGCCAGCTCACCTTCGCCGGGAGCCTCTGGAAACACCATATATTTT.

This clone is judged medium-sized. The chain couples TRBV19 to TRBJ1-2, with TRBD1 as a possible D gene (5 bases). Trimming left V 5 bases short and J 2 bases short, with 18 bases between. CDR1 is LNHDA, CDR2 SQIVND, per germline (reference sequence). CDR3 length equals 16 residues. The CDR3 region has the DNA TGTGCCAGTAGTGATGAACGGGGGTCGGGGAACTATGGCTACACCTTC. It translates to CASSDERGSGNYGYTF.

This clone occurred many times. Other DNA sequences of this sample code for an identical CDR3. The CDR3 bases are TGCGCCAGCAGACCCACAGGGGCAACTAATGAAAAACTGTTTTTT. It is translated as CASRPTGATNEKLFF. The V call is TRBV4-1, the J call TRBJ1-4; 7 bases are a match to TRBD1. The germline gives CDR1 MGHRA, CDR2 YSYEKL. The CDR3 runs to 15 residues. V dropped 6 bases and J dropped 0; count of bases not matched to a gene: 4.

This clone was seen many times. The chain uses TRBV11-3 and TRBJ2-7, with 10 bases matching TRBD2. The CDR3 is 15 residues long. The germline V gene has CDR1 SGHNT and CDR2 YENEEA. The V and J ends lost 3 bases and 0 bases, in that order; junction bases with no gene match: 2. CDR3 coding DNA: TGTGCCAGCAGCTTCGGGACTAGCGCCTCCTACGAGCAGTACGTC. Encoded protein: CASSFGTSASYEQYV.

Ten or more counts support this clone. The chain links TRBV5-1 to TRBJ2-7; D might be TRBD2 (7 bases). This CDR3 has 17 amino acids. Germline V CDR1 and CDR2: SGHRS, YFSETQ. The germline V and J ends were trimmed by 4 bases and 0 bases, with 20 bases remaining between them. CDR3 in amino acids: CASSVGTGGAFSYEQYF. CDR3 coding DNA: TGCGCCAGCAGCGTGGGCACGGGGGGCGCTTTCTCCTACGAGCAGTACTTC.

The chain's CDR3 is CASSTQQSNQETQYF. The CDR3 DNA is TGTGCCAGCAGCACGCAACAGAGTAACCAAGAGACCCAGTACTTC. V is TRBV7-2 and J is TRBJ2-5; D unclear. The length of the CDR3 is 15 residues. V was trimmed by 5 bases and J by 0 bases, leaving 13 bases between them. Germline V gene data show CDR1 as SGHTA and CDR2 as FQGNSA. Complete variable domain (other parts from reference TRBV7-2 and TRBJ2-5): GAGVSQSPSNKVTEKGKDVELRCDPISGHTALYWYRQSLGQGLEFLIYFQGNSAPDKSGLPSDRFSAERTGGSVSTLTIQRTQQEDSAVYLCASSTQQSNQETQYFGPGTRLLVL.

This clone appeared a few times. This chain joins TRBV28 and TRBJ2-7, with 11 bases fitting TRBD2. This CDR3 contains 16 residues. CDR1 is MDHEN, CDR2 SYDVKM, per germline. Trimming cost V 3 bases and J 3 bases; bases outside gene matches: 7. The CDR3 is CASSLGKTSGDYEQYV. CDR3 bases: TGTGCCAGCAGTTTGGGGAAGACTAGCGGGGACTACGAGCAGTACGTC.